This T cell receptor beta chain was sequenced during a study of T cells in women clearing cervical HPV infection. The repertoire was sequenced with immunoSEQ multiplex PCR; TCRdb's copy has only in-frame clones and lacks some. The sample table includes roughly 30,000 clones. This CDR3 spans 14 amino acids. The J segment lost 5 bases and the V segment lost 3 bases, leaving 7 bases of the junction unmatched. CDR1 DFQATT and CDR2 SNEGSKA come from the germline V gene (reference sequence). Worth noting for this clone: Sequencing ends 3 residues short of the CDR3 end; the germline J gene provides the rest.

The chain joins TRBV20-1 to TRBJ2-7; 10 nucleotides match TRBD2. The sequence was collected from a woman aged 18-69 years with a cervical HPV16 infection that either progressed to CIN3+ or cleared (not recorded which). The sample consisted of blood buffy coat. Incomplete CDR3 DNA: TGCAGTGCTAGGTCTTCTAGCGGGGGAGACGAG. It codes for CSARSSSGGDE. The whole CDR3 sequence is CSARSSSGGDEQYF.